The source of this TCR beta chain is a study of long-term antiretroviral therapy in people with HIV. About the study: When the earliest samples were collected, ART was typically delayed until CD4 counts fell. Findings and caveats of the study: In HIV, the repertoires covered a tighter span of CDR3 lengths than in controls. Clones that expanded before ART (that is, prior to treatment) dominated the repertoire at all time points.

In the United States, treatment was given to all participants with HIV. V was cut by 3 bases and J by 4 bases, with 7 bases left in between. CDR1 is SGHVS and CDR2 is FQNEAQ in the germline V gene. This CDR3 spans 13 amino acids. On this clone itself: Antigen specificity is unknown.

The immunoSEQ assay was v3.0, run at survey level. Sequenced by immunoSEQ multiplex PCR; TCRdb stores in-frame clones only, minus some. The data show 19,000 or so clones, 75% to 90% seen once. The rearrangement links TRBV7-8 to TRBJ2-1; D gene ambiguous. The clonotype originates from a woman aged 40 to 50 with HIV. The sequencing here drew on unsorted PBMCs, taken 0.2 years after starting antiretroviral therapy. CDR3 in amino acids: CASSLSEYNEQFF. DNA for the CDR3: TGTGCCAGCAGCTTGAGCGAATACAATGAGCAGTTCTTC.